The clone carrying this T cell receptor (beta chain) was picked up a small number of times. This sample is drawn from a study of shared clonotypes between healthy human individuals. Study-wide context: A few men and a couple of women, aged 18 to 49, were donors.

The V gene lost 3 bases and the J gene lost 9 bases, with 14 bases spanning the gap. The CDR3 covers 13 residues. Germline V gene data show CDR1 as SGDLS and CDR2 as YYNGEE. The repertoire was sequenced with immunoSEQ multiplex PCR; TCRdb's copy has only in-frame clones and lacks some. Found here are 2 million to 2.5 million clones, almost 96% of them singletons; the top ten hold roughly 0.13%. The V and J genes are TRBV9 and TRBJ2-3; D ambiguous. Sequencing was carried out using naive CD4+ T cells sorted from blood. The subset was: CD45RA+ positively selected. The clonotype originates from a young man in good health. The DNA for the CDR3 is TGTGCCAGCAGCGGCCACACGGGCGACACGCAGTATTTT. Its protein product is CASSGHTGDTQYF.